This T cell receptor (beta chain) was sequenced in a study of T-cell memory formation after mild COVID-19. Notes on the study in general: Detection of some responders pre-infection suggested pre-existing cross-reactive memory T cells participated. CD4+ contracting clones lay mainly in CM and EM, CD8+ ones in EMRA. Day 15 to 85 contractors were CD4/CD8 balanced; later expanders leaned CD4+.

UMIs and sample barcodes were carried by the TCR alpha and TCR beta cDNA libraries that 5'RACE produced using constant-segment primers. TCRdb re-analysed the 5' RACE reads in MiXCR, keeping a single row per CDR3 protein. The sample records about 340,000 distinct CDR3 sequences, more than 20% being singletons. As to this clonotype: Its antigen is not known.

The V end lost 3 bases, the J end lost 6 bases, and 14 bases lay between the germline ends. Germline assignment: CDR1 SEHNR and CDR2 FQNEAQ (reference sequence). The CDR3 is made up of 14 amino acids. Sequenced sample: PBMCs or a T cell subset sorted from them (not recorded which). The TCR comes from a man younger than 30 who had mild COVID-19 (a few samples of this study predate the infection). Cell type and time point are not known. J is TRBJ2-5 and V is TRBV7-9; D might be TRBD2 (7 bases). CDR3: CASSLAGAAQTQYF. In nucleotides, the CDR3 is TGTGCCAGCAGCTTGGCGGGGGCGGCGCAGACCCAGTACTTC.